The clone carrying this T cell receptor (beta chain) was seen only once. The target antigen is unknown. This specimen belongs to a study of cytomegalovirus exposure and HLA in healthy donors. Findings of the study overall: TCR beta chain V- and J-gene trimming was linked, in a later analysis, to a missense variant in DCLRE1C. Across HLA loci, a later analysis found differing TCR association rates, with DRB1 most and HLA-C fewest. According to an earlier analysis, most TCR beta V segments yielded productive rearrangements about 87% or about 30% of the time.

PCR was performed using 60 Vbeta and 13 Jbeta primers. Sequenced by immunoSEQ multiplex PCR; TCRdb stores in-frame clones only, minus some. The sample consists of 150,000 to 200,000 clones, about four fifths of them appearing once. V lost 2 bases and J lost 0; bases outside the gene matches: 12. The germline gives CDR1 MGHRA, CDR2 YSYEKL. There are 20 residues in the CDR3. The sequence was obtained from a woman aged 45-65 years in good health and CMV-seronegative. The sequenced sample consisted of PBMCs. V gene TRBV4-1 combines with J gene TRBJ2-1; 11 positions match TRBD2. CDR3 DNA: TGCGCCAGCAGCCAACGACCGGGACTAGCGGAGTACAGCTCCTACAATGAGCAGTTCTTC. Its translation is CASSQRPGLAEYSSYNEQFF.